This T cell receptor beta chain emerged from a study of shared clonotypes between healthy human individuals. Naive CD8 cells comprised CD45RO-negative, CCR7-positively selected cells, excluding terminally differentiated effector memory CD45RA+ cells. This clone was observed once. Its antigen is unknown. Data came from immunoSEQ multiplex PCR; TCRdb stores just in-frame clones and leaves some out. The sample lists approximately 1.9 million clones; approximately 92% were seen once. Per the germline V gene, CDR1 is SGHAT and CDR2 is FQNNGV. The CDR3 consists of 15 residues. With 6 bases removed from V and 4 bases from J, the gap between germline ends came to 19 bases. Study-level findings and limits: Across subsets, estimated richness was generally greater for naive than for memory populations.

This TCR came from a man aged 18 to 35 in good health. Some clones in this sample may be carry-over from other donors' samples. This chain joins TRBV11-2 and TRBJ2-7; D is possibly TRBD1 or TRBD2 (5 bases each). The specimen was naive CD8+ T cells from PBMCs. CDR3 loop: CASSQIGGNTYEQYF. CDR3 DNA sequence: TGTGCCAGCAGTCAGATTGGGGGAAATACTTACGAGCAGTACTTC.